This TCR beta chain was identified during a study of chemoradiotherapy in HPV16-positive cancers. Regarding the study as a whole: Functional assays defining HPV-specific T cells used only a couple of HPV16-positive patients. Non-HPV-specific T cells did not expand in tumors during treatment, whereas candidate HPV-specific clones and E7-related motifs did.

TCRdb's copy holds only in-frame clones and misses some; the assay was immunoSEQ multiplex PCR. The table lists 5,400 or so clones, roughly 74% of them singletons. Samples were taken several times over chemoradiotherapy. The CDR3 is 12 amino acids. With 2 bases removed from V and 5 bases from J, the gap between germline ends came to 6 bases. Germline-derived CDR1 and CDR2 are MNHNS and SASEGT. As concerns this clone: The antigen is undetermined.

The clonotype comes from a human donor with HPV-associated anogenital cancer. This chain uses TRBV6-1 with TRBJ2-5; no firm D call. The sample was tumor tissue, taken from a patient who underwent chemoradiotherapy. The CDR3 loop reads CASSELRETQYF. CDR3 coding DNA: TGTGCCAGCAGTGAACTGCGGGAGACCCAGTACTTC.